The sequence of this T cell receptor beta chain was determined in a study of T cell responses to AZD1222 COVID-19 vaccine. Study conclusions and caveats: Regions 160-218 and 743-854 held dominance among vaccine-associated CD4 TCRs, which spanned spike. Among the donors, most were white British and more were female, and clonal diversity was possibly underestimated.

V lost 5 bases, J lost 0 bases, and 11 bases lay in between. This CDR3 has 15 amino acids. CDR1 and CDR2 from the germline V gene are SGHVS and FQNEAQ. As regards this clone: The antigen is not known.

Profiled with immunoSEQ multiplex PCR; TCRdb holds only in-frame clones, not every one. The sample includes approximately 50,000 clones, nearly 80% of them seen just once. The chain combines TRBV7-8 with TRBJ2-1; D gene uncertain. The receptor's source is an adult who received the AZD1222 COVID-19 vaccine. The sample in question was peripheral blood, obtained 28 days after the second AZD1222 dose. The CDR3 DNA reads TGTGCCAGCAGCCCCCGGGTGGTCTCCTACAATGAGCAGTTCTTC. As protein: CASSPRVVSYNEQFF.